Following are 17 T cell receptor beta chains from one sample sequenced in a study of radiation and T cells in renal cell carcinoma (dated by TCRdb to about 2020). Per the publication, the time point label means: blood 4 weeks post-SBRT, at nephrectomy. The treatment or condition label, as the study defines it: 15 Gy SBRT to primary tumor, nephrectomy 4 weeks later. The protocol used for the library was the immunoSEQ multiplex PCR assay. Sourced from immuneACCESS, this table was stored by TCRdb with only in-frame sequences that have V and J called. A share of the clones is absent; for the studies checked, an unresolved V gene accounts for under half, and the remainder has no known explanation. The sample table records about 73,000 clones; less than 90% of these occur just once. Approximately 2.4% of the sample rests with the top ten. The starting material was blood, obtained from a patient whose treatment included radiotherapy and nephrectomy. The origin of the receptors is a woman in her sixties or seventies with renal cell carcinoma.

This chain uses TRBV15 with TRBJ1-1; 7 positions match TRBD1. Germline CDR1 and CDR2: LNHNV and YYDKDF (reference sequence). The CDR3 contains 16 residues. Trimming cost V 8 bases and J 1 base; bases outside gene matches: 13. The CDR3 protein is CATSDRRVDRNTEAFF. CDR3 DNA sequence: TGTGCCACCTCGGACAGGAGGGTTGACAGGAACACTGAAGCTTTCTTT.

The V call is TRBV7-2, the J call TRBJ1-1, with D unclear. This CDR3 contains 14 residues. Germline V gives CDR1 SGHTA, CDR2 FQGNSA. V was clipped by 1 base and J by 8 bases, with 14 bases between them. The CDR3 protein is CASSLVFGLREAFF. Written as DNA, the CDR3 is TGTGCCAGCAGCTTAGTATTCGGGTTAAGGGAAGCTTTCTTT.

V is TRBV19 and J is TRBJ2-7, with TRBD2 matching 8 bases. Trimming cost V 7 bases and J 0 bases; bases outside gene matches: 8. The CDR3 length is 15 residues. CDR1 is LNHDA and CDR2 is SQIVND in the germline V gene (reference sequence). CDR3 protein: CASTVRSGSSYEQYF. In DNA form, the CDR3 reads TGTGCCAGTACCGTCCGGAGCGGGAGCTCCTACGAGCAGTACTTC.

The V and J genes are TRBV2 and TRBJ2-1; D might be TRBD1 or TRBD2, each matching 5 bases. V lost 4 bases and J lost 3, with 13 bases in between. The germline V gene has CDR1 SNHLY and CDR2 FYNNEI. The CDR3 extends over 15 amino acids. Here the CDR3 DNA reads TGTGCCAGCAGTGGAGGGACGGTGGACTACAATGAGCAGTTCTTC. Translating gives CASSGGTVDYNEQFF.

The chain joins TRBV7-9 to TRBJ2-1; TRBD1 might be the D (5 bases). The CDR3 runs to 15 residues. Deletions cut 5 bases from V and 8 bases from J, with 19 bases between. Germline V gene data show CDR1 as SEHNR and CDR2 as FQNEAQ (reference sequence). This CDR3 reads CASSTTGGAGDEQFF. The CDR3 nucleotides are TGTGCCAGCAGCACTACAGGTGGGGCAGGCGATGAGCAGTTCTTC.

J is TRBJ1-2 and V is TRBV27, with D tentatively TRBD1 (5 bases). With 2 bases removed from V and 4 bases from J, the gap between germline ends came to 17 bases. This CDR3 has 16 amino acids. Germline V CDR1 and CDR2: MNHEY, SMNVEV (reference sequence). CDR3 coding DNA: TGTGCCAGCAGTTTAATTAGAGGGTCTGGGGCCTATGGCTACACCTTC. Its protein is CASSLIRGSGAYGYTF.

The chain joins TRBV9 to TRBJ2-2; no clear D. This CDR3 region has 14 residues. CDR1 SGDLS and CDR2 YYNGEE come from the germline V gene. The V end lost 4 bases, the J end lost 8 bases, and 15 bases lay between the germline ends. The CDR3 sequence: CASSPLLVGGELFF. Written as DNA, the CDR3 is TGTGCCAGCAGCCCTCTCTTAGTTGGTGGGGAGCTGTTTTTT.

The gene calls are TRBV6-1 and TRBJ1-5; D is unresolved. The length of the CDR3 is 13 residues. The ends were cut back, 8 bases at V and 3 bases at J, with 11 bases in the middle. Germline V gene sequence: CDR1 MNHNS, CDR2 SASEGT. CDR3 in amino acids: CASHPSYNQPQHF. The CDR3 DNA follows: TGTGCCAGCCACCCGAGTTACAATCAGCCCCAGCATTTT.

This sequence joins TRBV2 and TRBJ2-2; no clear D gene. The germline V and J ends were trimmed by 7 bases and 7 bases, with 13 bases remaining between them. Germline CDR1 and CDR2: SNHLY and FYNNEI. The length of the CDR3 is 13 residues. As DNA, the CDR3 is TGTGCCAGCATGACGTTCTCGGACGGGGAGCTGTTTTTT. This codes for CASMTFSDGELFF.

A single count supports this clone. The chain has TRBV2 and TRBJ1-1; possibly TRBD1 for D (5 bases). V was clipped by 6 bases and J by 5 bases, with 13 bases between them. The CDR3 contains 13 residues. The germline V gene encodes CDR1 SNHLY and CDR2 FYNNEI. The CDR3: CASRLGRGTEAFF. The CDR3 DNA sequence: TGTGCCAGCAGGCTGGGGCGGGGGACTGAAGCTTTCTTT.

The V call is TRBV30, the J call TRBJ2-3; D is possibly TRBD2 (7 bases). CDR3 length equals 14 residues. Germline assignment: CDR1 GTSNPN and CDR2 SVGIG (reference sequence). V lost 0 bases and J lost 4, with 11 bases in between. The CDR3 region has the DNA TGTGCCTGGAGTGTGGGGGGGGCCGCAGATACGCAGTATTTT. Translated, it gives CAWSVGGAADTQYF.

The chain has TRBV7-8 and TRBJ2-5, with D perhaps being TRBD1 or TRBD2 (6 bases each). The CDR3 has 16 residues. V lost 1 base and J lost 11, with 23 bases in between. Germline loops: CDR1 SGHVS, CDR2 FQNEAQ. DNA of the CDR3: TGTGCCAGCAGCTTAGAGGGAGGAGGGGGGCCCTGGTTTCAGTACTTC. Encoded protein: CASSLEGGGGPWFQYF.

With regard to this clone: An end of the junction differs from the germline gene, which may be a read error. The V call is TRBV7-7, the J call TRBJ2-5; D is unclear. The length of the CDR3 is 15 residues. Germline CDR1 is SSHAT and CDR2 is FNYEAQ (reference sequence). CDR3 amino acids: CASSPIRTSQETQYF. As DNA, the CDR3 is TGTGCTAGCAGCCCGATTCGGACGTCTCAAGAGACCCAGTACTTC.

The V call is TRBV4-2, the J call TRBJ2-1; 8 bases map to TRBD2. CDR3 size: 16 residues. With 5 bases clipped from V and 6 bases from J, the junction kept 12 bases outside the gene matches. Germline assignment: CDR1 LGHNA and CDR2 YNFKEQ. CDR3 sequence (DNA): TGTGCCAGCAGCTTCATTACGGGGGCGGGAGGCAATGAGCAGTTCTTC. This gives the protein CASSFITGAGGNEQFF.

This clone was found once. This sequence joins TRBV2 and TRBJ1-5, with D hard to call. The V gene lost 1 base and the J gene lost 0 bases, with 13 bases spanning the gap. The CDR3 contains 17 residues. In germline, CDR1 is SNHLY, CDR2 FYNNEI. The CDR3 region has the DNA TGTGCCAGCAGTGAAGGGGCAGGAAGCTATAGCAATCAGCCCCAGCATTTT. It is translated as CASSEGAGSYSNQPQHF.

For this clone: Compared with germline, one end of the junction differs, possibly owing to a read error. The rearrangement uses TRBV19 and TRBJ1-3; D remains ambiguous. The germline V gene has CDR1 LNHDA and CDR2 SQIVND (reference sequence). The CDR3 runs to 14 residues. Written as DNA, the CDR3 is TGTGCCGGAAGCGTCCGGGCCCCAGGAACCACCATATATTTT. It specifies CAGSVRAPGTTIYF.

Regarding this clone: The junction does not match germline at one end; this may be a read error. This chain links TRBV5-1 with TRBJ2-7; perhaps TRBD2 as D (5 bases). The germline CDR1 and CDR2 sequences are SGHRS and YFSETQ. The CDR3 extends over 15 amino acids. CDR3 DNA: TGCGCCAGCAGCCCCCTTGAGGGAACCTCCTACGAGCGGTACTTC. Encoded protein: CASSPLEGTSYERYF.